This TCR beta chain appears in the sequencing data of a study of cytomegalovirus exposure and HLA in healthy donors. Study as a whole: HLA-typed donors were the source of about 81 million unique TCRs held in an early data release. Study-level results: Later work associated 16,951 TCR beta sequences with HLA alleles at 0.05 false discovery rate. CMV serostatus was the only recorded immune exposure for donors.

Unrecorded immune exposure was likely among donors, who were nominally healthy when sampled. The PCR made use of 60 Vbeta and 13 Jbeta primers. Some clones are missing from TCRdb's copy, which holds only in-frame ones; the method was immunoSEQ multiplex PCR. The sample table sets out about 120,000 clones. About this clone itself: Its antigen remains unidentified.

J lost 0 bases, V lost 1 base, and 6 bases had no gene match. CDR3 length: 17 amino acids. Germline V gene sequence: CDR1 SGHRS, CDR2 YFSETQ. Sample: PBMCs. The clonotype comes from a man aged 35 to 55 in good health and CMV-seropositive. The rearrangement joins TRBV5-1 to TRBJ2-3; TRBD2 matches 9 bases. CDR3 nucleotides: TGCGCCAGCAGCTTGCCCCTAGCGGGGACTAGCACAGATACGCAGTATTTT. This gives the protein CASSLPLAGTSTDTQYF.